These 14 T cell receptor beta chains share one sample of origin, sequenced in a study of blood T cell repertoires in COVID-19 (dated by TCRdb to 2020 to 2022). The library came from the immunoSEQ multiplex PCR assay. TCRdb holds this immuneACCESS table with in-frame rearrangements only. Some clones are missing; in checked studies, unresolved V genes explain under half, and the rest has no known cause. In this sample the table shows some 250,000 clones, roughly 88% of which occur a single time. About 2% of the sample comes from the top ten. Sequencing used peripheral blood. Receptors were obtained from a man aged 30-40 years who had recovered from COVID-19.

The chain has TRBV4-3 and TRBJ1-2; 10 nucleotides line up with TRBD1. CDR3 length: 16 residues. The germline gives CDR1 LGHNA, CDR2 YSLEER. The V gene end was trimmed by 4 bases and the J gene end by 4 bases; junction bases not matched to a gene: 9. The CDR3 here is CASSPAGQGGAYGYTF. CDR3 bases: TGCGCCAGCAGCCCTGCCGGACAGGGGGGGGCCTATGGCTACACCTTC.

The chain employs TRBV5-8 and TRBJ1-1, with D perhaps TRBD1 (6 bases). This CDR3 is built from 18 residues. Trimming pared 0 bases from V and 6 bases from J, leaving 24 bases between. Germline V lookup: CDR1 SGHTS, CDR2 YDEGEE. CDR3 nucleotide sequence: TGTGCCAGCAGCTTGGAGGGTCTCAGGGGTGTTAATTGGGCTGAAGCTTTCTTT. Translating gives CASSLEGLRGVNWAEAFF. The whole variable domain, remainder taken from reference TRBV5-8 and TRBJ1-1, is EAGVTQSPTHLIKTRGQQATLRCSPISGHTSVYWYQQALGLGLQFLLWYDEGEERNRGNFPPRFSGRQFPNYSSELNVNALELEDSALYLCASSLEGLRGVNWAEAFFGQGTRLTVV.

This chain links TRBV27 with TRBJ2-5, with D possibly being TRBD1 (5 bases). Trimming took 5 bases from V and 0 from J, leaving 13 bases between them. The CDR3 has 15 amino acids. Germline assignment: CDR1 MNHEY and CDR2 SMNVEV (reference sequence). The DNA for the CDR3 is TGTGCCAGCAGTGTCACAGGTGAATACCAAGAGACCCAGTACTTC. Translating gives CASSVTGEYQETQYF.

The gene calls are TRBV27 and TRBJ1-2; 10 bases line up with TRBD1. The V segment lost 5 bases and the J segment 3 bases; nucleotides outside the gene matches: 6. The CDR3 covers 15 residues. Germline V lookup: CDR1 MNHEY, CDR2 SMNVEV (reference sequence). The CDR3 DNA reads as TGTGCCAGCAGTACGACAGGGGGCTTACACTATGGCTACACCTTC. It yields the protein CASSTTGGLHYGYTF.

The CDR3 sequence: CASTQIRDTYEQYF. The CDR3 DNA is TGTGCCAGCACGCAGATCCGGGACACTTACGAGCAGTACTTC. The V call is TRBV27, the J call TRBJ2-7, with D perhaps TRBD1 (6 bases). Germline V lookup: CDR1 MNHEY, CDR2 SMNVEV (reference sequence). Trimming left V 7 bases short and J 4 bases short, with 17 bases between. The CDR3 runs 14 residues.

The chain uses TRBV4-3 and TRBJ2-2; possibly TRBD2 for D (5 bases). V was shortened by 4 bases and J by 4 bases, with 13 bases between the two germline ends. The CDR3 has 15 amino acids. Germline V gene lookup returns CDR1 LGHNA and CDR2 YSLEER. The DNA for the CDR3 is TGCGCCAGCAGCCGCGGGCCGGCTTCCACCGGGGAGCTGTTTTTT. It codes for CASSRGPASTGELFF.

CDR3 residues: CATLPGLRGYQPQHF. In nucleotides, the CDR3 is TGTGCCACCCTGCCCGGGCTAAGGGGCTATCAGCCCCAGCATTTT. V is TRBV21-1 and J is TRBJ1-5; TRBD1 is taken as the D call from the table, unchecked against the DNA. TRBV21-1 has pseudogene status. CDR3 length: 15 residues.

The J gene is TRBJ2-2, the V gene TRBV5-8; the match to TRBD1 covers 8 bases. With 1 base clipped from V and 3 bases from J, the junction kept 2 bases outside the gene matches. Germline loops: CDR1 SGHTS, CDR2 YDEGEE. CDR3 length: 15 amino acids. Here the CDR3 reads CASSLNRGDTGELFF. CDR3 nucleotide sequence: TGTGCCAGCAGCTTGAACAGGGGGGACACCGGGGAGCTGTTTTTT.

This rearrangement joins TRBV7-2 to TRBJ1-2; 10 positions agree with TRBD1. This CDR3 has 15 residues. V dropped 5 bases and J dropped 3; count of bases not matched to a gene: 6. Looked up from germline, CDR1 is SGHTA and CDR2 is FQGNSA. The CDR3 protein is CASSPGQGVYYGYTF. CDR3 sequence (DNA): TGTGCCAGCAGCCCCGGACAGGGGGTCTACTATGGCTACACCTTC.

The rearrangement links TRBV29-1 to TRBJ2-1, with 7 bases lining up with TRBD1. The germline V gene encodes CDR1 SQVTM and CDR2 ANQGSEA. The CDR3 is made up of 13 amino acids. The junction had 9 bases not matched to a gene; V was cut back by 6 bases and J by 7 bases. CDR3: CSVLTGKINEQFF. CDR3 DNA sequence: TGCAGCGTGCTGACAGGGAAAATAAATGAGCAGTTCTTC.

The chain combines TRBV4-1 with TRBJ1-4; 7 bases fit TRBD1. In germline, CDR1 is MGHRA, CDR2 YSYEKL. CDR3 length equals 16 residues. V shed 0 bases and J 8 bases; nucleotides not matched to a gene: 9. The CDR3 region is CASSQETDRSHEKLFF. CDR3 coding DNA: TGCGCCAGCAGCCAAGAAACGGACAGGTCCCACGAAAAACTGTTTTTT.

The chain is built from TRBV6-5 and TRBJ2-7; 11 positions match TRBD2. CDR1 and CDR2 (germline): MNHEY, SVGAGI. J was trimmed by 0 bases and V by 6 bases; bases with no gene match: 4. The CDR3 spans 15 residues. In nucleotides, the CDR3 is TGTGCCAGCAGGCCGGGACTAGCGGACTCCTACGAGCAGTACTTC. It yields the protein CASRPGLADSYEQYF.

The chain carries TRBV5-5 and TRBJ2-1; a possible D gene is TRBD1 (5 bases). CDR3 length equals 12 residues. CDR1 SGHKS and CDR2 YYEKEE come from the germline V gene (reference sequence). V dropped 0 bases and J dropped 12 bases, with 10 bases sitting between them. CDR3 region: CASSLEGVLQFF. DNA for the CDR3: TGTGCCAGCAGCTTGGAAGGGGTCTTGCAGTTCTTC. The whole variable domain, filled in from reference TRBV5-5 and TRBJ2-1, reads DAGVTQSPTHLIKTRGQQVTLRCSPISGHKSVSWYQQVLGQGPQFIFQYYEKEERGRGNFPDRFSARQFPNYSSELNVNALLLGDSALYLCASSLEGVLQFFGPGTRLTVL.

V and J are TRBV7-2 and TRBJ1-2, with TRBD1 matching over 12 bases. Per the germline V gene, CDR1 is SGHTA and CDR2 is FQGNSA. There are 15 residues in the CDR3. V lost 3 bases, J lost 2 bases, and 1 base stayed unmatched. CDR3 bases: TGTGCCAGCAGCTTCGGGACAGGGGGCAACTATGGCTACACCTTC. Translating it yields CASSFGTGGNYGYTF.